This TCR beta chain originates from a study of blood T cell repertoires in COVID-19. Study in general: The origin of the acute and convalescent COVID-19 samples was the United States, Italy and Spain.

This clone has only one observation. In the original analysis: Amplification with reference gene primers provided the estimates of nucleated cell counts. Here immunoSEQ multiplex PCR was the method, and the copy in TCRdb shows in-frame clones only, minus some. V, J and clone size reflect that table, while D and trimming were determined from the DNA. The profile shows some 260,000 clones, around 82% of them singletons. Per germline, CDR1 MNHNS and CDR2 SASEGT. The V segment lost 2 bases and the J segment 5 bases; nucleotides outside the gene matches: 5. CDR3 size: 15 residues. The V call is TRBV6-1, the J call TRBJ2-3, with 9 nucleotides matching TRBD2. Sequenced material: peripheral blood. The sequence came from a woman aged 18-30 years with acute or convalescent COVID-19. The CDR3 loop is CASSERLLAGDTQYF. In nucleotides, the CDR3 is TGTGCCAGCAGTGAAAGGTTACTAGCGGGAGATACGCAGTATTTT.